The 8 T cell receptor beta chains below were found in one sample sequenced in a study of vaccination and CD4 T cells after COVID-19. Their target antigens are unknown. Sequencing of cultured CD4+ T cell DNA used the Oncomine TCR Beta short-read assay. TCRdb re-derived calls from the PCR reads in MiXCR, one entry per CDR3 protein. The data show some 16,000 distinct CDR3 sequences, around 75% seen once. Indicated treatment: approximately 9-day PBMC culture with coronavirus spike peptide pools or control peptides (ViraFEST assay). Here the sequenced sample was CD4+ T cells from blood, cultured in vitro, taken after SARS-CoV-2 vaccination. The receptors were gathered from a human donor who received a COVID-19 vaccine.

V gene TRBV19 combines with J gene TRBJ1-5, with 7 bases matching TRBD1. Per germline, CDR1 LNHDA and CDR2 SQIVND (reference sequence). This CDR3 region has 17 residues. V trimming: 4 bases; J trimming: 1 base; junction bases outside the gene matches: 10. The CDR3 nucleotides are TGTGCCAGTAGTACAGCTCAGGGGGGTAGGAGCAATCAGCCCCAGCATTTT. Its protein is CASSTAQGGRSNQPQHF.

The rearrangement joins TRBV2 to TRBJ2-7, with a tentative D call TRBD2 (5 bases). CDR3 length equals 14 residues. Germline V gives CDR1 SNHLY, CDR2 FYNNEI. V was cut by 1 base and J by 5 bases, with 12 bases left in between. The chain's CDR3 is CASSEGGIRNEQYF. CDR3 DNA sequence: TGTGCCAGCAGTGAAGGAGGGATTAGAAACGAGCAGTACTTC.

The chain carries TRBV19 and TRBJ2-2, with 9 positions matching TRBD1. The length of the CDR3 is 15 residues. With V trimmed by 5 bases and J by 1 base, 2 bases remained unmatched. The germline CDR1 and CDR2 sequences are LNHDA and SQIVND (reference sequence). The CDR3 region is CASSRTGENTGELFF. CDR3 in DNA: TGTGCCAGTAGTCGGACAGGGGAGAACACCGGGGAGCTGTTTTTT.

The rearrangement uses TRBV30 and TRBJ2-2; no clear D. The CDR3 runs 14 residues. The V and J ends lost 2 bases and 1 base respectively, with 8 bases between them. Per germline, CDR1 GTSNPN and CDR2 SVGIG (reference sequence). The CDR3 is CAWSSMMNTGELFF. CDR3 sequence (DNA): TGTGCCTGGAGTTCCATGATGAACACCGGGGAGCTGTTTTTT.

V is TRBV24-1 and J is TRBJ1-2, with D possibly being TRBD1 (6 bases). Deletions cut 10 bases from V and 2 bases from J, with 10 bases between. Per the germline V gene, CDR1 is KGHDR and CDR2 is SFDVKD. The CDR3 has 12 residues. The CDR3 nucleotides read TGTGCCACTGGACAGTTGAACTATGGCTACACCTTC. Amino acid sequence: CATGQLNYGYTF.

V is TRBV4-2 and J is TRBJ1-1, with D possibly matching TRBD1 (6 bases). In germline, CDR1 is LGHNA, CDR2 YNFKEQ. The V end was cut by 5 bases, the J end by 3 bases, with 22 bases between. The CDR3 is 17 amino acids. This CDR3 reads CASSLTRAQGRDTEAFF. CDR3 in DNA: TGTGCCAGCAGCTTAACCCGGGCTCAGGGGAGGGACACTGAAGCTTTCTTT.

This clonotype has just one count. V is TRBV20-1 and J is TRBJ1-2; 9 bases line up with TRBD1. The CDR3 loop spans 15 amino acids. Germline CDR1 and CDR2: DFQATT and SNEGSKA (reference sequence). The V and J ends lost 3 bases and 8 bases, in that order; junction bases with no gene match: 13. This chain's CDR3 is CSARKDTGGSEGYTF. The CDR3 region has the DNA TGCAGTGCTAGGAAAGATACAGGGGGCTCGGAAGGCTACACCTTC.

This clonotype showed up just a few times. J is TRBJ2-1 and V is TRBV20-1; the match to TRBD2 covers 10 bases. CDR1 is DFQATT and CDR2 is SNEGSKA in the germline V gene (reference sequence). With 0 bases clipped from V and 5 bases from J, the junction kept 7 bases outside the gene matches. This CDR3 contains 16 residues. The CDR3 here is CSAREKGLADHNEQFF. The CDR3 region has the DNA TGCAGTGCTAGAGAAAAAGGACTAGCGGACCACAATGAGCAGTTCTTC.